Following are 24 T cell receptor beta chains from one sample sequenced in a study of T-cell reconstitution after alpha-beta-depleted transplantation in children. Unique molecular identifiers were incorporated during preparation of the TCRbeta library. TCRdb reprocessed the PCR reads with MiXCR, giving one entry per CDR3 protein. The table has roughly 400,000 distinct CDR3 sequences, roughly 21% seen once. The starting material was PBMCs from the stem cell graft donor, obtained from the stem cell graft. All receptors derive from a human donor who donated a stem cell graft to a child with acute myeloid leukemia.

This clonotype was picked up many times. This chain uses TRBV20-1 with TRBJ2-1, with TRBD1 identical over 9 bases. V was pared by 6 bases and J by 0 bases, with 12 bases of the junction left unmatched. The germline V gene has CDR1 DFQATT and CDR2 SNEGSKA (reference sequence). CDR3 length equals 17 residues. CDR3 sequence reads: CSAVDRGLKSSYNEQFF. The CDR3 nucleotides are TGCAGTGCGGTGGACAGGGGCCTAAAAAGCTCCTACAATGAGCAGTTCTTC.

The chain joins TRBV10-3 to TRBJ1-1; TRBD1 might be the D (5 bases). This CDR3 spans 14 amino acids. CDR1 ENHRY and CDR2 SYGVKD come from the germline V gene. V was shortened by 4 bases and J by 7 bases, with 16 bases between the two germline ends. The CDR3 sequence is CAISGDGGVDEAFF. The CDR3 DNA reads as TGTGCCATCAGTGGGGACGGAGGGGTAGATGAAGCTTTCTTT.

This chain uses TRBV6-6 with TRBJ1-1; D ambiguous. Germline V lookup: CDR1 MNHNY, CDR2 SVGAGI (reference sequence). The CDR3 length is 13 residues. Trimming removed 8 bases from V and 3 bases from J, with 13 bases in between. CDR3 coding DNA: TGTGCCAGCGAGTTCGGACGGTACACTGAAGCTTTCTTT. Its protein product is CASEFGRYTEAFF.

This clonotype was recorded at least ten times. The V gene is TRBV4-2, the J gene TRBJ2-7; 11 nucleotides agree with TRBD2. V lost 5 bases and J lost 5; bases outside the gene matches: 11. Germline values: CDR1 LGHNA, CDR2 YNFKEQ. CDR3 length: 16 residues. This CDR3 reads CASSERGGLAGDEQYF. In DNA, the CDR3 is TGTGCCAGCAGCGAAAGGGGCGGACTAGCGGGTGACGAGCAGTACTTC.

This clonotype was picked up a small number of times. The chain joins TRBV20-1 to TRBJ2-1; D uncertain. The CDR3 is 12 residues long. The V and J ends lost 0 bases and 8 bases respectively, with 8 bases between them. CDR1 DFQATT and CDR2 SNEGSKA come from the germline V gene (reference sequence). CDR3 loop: CSAREPLHEQFF. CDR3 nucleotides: TGCAGTGCTAGAGAACCACTCCATGAGCAGTTCTTC.

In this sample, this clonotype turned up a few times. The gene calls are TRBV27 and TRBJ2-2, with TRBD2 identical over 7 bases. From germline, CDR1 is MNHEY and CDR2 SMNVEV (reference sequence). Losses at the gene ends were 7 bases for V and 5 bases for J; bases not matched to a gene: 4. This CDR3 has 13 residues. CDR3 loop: CASTPGGTGELFF. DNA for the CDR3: TGTGCCAGCACCCCGGGAGGTACCGGGGAGCTGTTTTTT.

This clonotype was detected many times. CDR3 nucleotides: TGTGCCAGCACGAAGGATGGGACCCAGTACTTC. This sequence encodes CASTKDGTQYF. The gene calls are TRBV7-9 and TRBJ2-5; D remains unclear. Trimming cost V 7 bases and J 7 bases, with 10 bases left between them. This CDR3 comprises 11 residues. Germline V gene data show CDR1 as SEHNR and CDR2 as FQNEAQ (reference sequence).

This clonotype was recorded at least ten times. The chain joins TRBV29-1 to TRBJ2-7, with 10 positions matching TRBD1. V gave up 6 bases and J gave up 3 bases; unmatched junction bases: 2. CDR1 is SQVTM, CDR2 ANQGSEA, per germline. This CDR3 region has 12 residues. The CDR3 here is CSVWDRGYEQYF. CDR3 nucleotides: TGCAGCGTCTGGGACAGGGGCTACGAGCAGTACTTC.

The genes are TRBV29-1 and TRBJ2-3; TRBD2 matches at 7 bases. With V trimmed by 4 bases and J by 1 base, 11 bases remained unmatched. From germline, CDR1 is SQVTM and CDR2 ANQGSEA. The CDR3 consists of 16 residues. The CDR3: CSVVSSGAGGTDTQYF. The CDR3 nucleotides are TGCAGCGTTGTTTCTTCCGGTGCGGGAGGCACAGATACGCAGTATTTT.

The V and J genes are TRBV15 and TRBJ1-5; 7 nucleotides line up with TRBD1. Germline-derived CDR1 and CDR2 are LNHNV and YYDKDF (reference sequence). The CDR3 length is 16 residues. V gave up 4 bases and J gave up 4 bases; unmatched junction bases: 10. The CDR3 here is CATSTDLGQKNQPQHF. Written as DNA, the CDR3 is TGTGCCACCAGCACAGATCTGGGACAGAAGAATCAGCCCCAGCATTTT.

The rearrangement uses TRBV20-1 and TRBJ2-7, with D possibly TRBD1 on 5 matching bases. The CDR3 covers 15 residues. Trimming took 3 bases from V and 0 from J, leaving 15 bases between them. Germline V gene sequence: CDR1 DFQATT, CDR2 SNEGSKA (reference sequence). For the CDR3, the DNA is TGCAGTGCTAGGGTTCAGGGCCGTAGCTCCTACGAGCAGTACTTC. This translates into CSARVQGRSSYEQYF.

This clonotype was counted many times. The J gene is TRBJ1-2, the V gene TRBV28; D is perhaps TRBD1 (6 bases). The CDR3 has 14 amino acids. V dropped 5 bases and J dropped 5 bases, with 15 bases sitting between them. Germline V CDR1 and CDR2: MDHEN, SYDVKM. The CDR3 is CASSVSGGGYGYTF. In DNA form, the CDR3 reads TGTGCCAGCAGTGTTTCCGGGGGCGGGTATGGCTACACCTTC.

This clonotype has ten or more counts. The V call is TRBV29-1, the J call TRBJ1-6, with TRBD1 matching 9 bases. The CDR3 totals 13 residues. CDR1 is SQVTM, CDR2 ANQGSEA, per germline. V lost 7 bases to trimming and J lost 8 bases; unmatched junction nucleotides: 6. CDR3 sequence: CSARDRVDSPLHF. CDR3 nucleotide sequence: TGCAGCGCCCGGGACAGGGTGGATTCACCCCTCCACTTT.

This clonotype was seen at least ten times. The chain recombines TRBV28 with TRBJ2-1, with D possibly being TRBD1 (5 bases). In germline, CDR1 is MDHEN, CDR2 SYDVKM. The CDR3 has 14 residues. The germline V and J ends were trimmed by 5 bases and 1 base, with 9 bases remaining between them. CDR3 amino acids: CASSPQGSYNEQFF. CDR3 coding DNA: TGTGCCAGCAGTCCCCAGGGTTCCTACAATGAGCAGTTCTTC. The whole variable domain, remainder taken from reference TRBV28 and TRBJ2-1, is DVKVTQSSRYLVKRTGEKVFLECVQDMDHENMFWYRQDPGLGLRLIYFSYDVKMKEKGDIPEGYSVSREKKERFSLILESASTNQTSMYLCASSPQGSYNEQFFGPGTRLTVL.

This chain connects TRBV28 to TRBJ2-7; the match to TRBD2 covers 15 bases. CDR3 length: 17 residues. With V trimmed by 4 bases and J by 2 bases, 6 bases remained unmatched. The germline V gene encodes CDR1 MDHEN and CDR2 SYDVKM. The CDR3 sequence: CASSSLRTSGRAYEQYF. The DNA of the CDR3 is TGTGCCAGCAGTTCATTGCGGACTAGCGGGAGGGCCTACGAGCAGTACTTC.

CDR3 sequence: CASSPSIDTQYF. CDR3 nucleotides: TGTGCCAGCAGTCCCAGTATTGATACGCAGTATTTT. The chain employs TRBV28 and TRBJ2-3; D is uncertain. V gave up 5 bases and J gave up 6 bases, with 9 bases separating them. The CDR3 loop spans 12 amino acids. Germline CDR1 reads MDHEN; CDR2 reads SYDVKM.

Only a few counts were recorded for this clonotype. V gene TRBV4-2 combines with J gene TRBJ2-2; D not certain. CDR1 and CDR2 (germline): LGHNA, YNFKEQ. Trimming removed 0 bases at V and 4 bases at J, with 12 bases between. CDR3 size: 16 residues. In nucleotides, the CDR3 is TGTGCCAGCAGCCAAGAGCTAACCGGCCCCACCGGGGAGCTGTTTTTT. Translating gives CASSQELTGPTGELFF.

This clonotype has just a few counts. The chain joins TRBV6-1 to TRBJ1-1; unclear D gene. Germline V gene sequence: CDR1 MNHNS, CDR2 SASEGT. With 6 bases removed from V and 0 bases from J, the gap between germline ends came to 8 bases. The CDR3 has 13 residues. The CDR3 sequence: CASREILNTEAFF. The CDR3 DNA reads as TGTGCCAGCAGGGAGATATTGAACACTGAAGCTTTCTTT.

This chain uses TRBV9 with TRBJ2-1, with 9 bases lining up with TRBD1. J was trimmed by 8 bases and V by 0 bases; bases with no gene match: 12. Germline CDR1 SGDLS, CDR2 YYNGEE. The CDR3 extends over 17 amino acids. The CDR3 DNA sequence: TGTGCCAGCAGCGTAGCTCCCCCGGGACAGGGAACGGATGAGCAGTTCTTC. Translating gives CASSVAPPGQGTDEQFF.

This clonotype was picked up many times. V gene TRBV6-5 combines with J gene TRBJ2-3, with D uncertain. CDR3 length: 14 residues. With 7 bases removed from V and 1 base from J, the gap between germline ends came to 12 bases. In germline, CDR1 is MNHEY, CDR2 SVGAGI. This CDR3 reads CASMAVLGTDTQYF. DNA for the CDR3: TGTGCCAGCATGGCGGTGTTAGGCACAGATACGCAGTATTTT.

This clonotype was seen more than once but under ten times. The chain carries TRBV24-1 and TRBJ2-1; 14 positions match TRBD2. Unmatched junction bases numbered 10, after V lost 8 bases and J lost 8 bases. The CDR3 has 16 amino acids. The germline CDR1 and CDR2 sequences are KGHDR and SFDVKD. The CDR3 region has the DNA TGTGCCACCACGGGGACTAGCGGGAGTACGTTTCATGAGCAGTTCTTC. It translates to CATTGTSGSTFHEQFF.

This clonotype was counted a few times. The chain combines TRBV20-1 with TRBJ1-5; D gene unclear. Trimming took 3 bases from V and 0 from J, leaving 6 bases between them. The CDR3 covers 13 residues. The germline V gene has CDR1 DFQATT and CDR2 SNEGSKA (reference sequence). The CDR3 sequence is CSASLHSNQPQHF. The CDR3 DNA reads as TGCAGTGCTAGTCTTCATAGCAATCAGCCCCAGCATTTT.

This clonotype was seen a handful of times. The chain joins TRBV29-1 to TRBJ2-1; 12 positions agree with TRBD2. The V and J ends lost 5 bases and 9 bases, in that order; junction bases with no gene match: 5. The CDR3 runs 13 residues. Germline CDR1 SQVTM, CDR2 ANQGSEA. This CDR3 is CSVRLAGVFEQFF. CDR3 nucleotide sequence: TGCAGCGTTCGACTAGCGGGAGTATTTGAGCAGTTCTTC.

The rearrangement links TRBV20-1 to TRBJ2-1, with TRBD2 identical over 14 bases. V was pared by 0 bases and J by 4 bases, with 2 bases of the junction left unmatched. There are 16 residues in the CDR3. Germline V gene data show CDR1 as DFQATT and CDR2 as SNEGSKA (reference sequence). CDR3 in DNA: TGCAGTGCTAGAGAGGGGACTAGCGGGAGTTACAATGAGCAGTTCTTC. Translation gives CSAREGTSGSYNEQFF.